This T cell receptor (beta chain) derives from a study of T cells in Graves' hyperthyroidism and ophthalmopathy. Findings and limits, study-wide: Model-based prediction identified ophthalmopathy a median about 7 months prior to its onset.

There are many counts of this clonotype. Its antigen is not known. The V segment lost 3 bases and the J segment 4 bases; nucleotides outside the gene matches: 2. The CDR3 has 14 amino acids. The V gene's germline CDR1 is MNHEY and CDR2 SMNVEV (reference sequence). Thyroid ultrasound, orbital computed tomography, clinical symptoms, and serum thyroxine and TRAb underpinned diagnoses. Amplification yielded TCR beta CDR3 regions, with RNA transcripts as the source. Researchers ran a first-round RT-PCR on the TCR CDR3 using the HTBI primer set. Via MiXCR, TCRdb re-called the multiplex PCR reads, giving one row per CDR3 protein. Among some 270,000 distinct CDR3 sequences listed, about 14% were seen once.

This TCR was sampled from a woman aged 25 to 39 with Graves' hyperthyroidism that later progressed to Graves' ophthalmopathy. Sequenced: blood. The V gene is TRBV27, the J gene TRBJ2-1; 8 nucleotides match TRBD2. The CDR3 here is CASSFGGEYNEQFF. CDR3 coding DNA: TGTGCCAGCAGTTTCGGGGGGGAATACAATGAGCAGTTCTTC.